What follows are 30 T cell receptor beta chains derived from one specimen sequenced in a study of blood T cells in healthy people across ages. Primed by a sample-barcoded 5' primer and a J-beta primer mix, a second PCR proceeded for about 6 to 12 cycles. From the 5' RACE reads, TCRdb called clonotypes with MiXCR, one entry per CDR3 protein. The table shows about 510,000 distinct CDR3 sequences, with 25% to 35% occurring only once. This sample was also put to use in a study of T cells of mothers and their children.

The sample consisted of blood. Receptors were obtained from a boy under 10 years old in good health.

The chain has TRBV29-1 and TRBJ2-7; D not certain. Germline CDR1 SQVTM, CDR2 ANQGSEA. This CDR3 has 13 residues. Trimming removed 0 bases at V and 0 bases at J, with 6 bases between. The CDR3 sequence is CSVEEATSYEQYF. As DNA, the CDR3 is TGCAGCGTTGAAGAGGCAACCTCCTACGAGCAGTACTTC.

Regarding this clonotype: Since the CDR3 does not end with the conserved phenylalanine or tryptophan, this likely comes from a read error. The gene calls are TRBV6-6 and TRBJ1-6; the match to TRBD1 covers 9 bases. V trimming: 4 bases; J trimming: 9 bases; junction bases outside the gene matches: 4. The CDR3 is made up of 14 amino acids. From germline, CDR1 is MNHNY and CDR2 SVGAGI (reference sequence). The CDR3 loop is CASSSDRGGSPLHL. DNA of the CDR3: TGTGCCAGCAGTTCCGACAGGGGGGGTTCACCCCTCCACCTT.

The J gene is TRBJ2-5, the V gene TRBV3-1, with 9 bases that match TRBD2. This CDR3 has 16 residues. The germline gives CDR1 LGHDT, CDR2 YNNKEL (reference sequence). The V segment lost 4 bases and the J segment 10 bases; nucleotides outside the gene matches: 16. Here the CDR3 DNA reads TGTGCCAGCAGCCCCTTGGGGACTAGCCAGGAAAGGATCCAGTACTTC. It codes for CASSPLGTSQERIQYF.

CDR3 protein: CASSLYEPGELFF. CDR3 coding DNA: TGCGCCAGCAGCTTGTACGAACCCGGGGAGCTGTTTTTT. The chain carries TRBV5-1 and TRBJ2-2; D is uncertain. CDR3 length equals 13 residues. V shed 1 base and J shed 6 bases, with 7 bases lying between them. The V gene's germline CDR1 is SGHRS and CDR2 YFSETQ.

This clonotype was observed many times. J is TRBJ2-1 and V is TRBV20-1; no definite D call. Trimming cost V 0 bases and J 5 bases, with 14 bases left between them. The CDR3 runs 15 residues. Per the germline V gene, CDR1 is DFQATT and CDR2 is SNEGSKA (reference sequence). For the CDR3, the DNA is TGCAGTGCTAGAGATATTCAGGCGGCTCACAATGAGCAGTTCTTC. Translation: CSARDIQAAHNEQFF.

This clonotype turned up a few times. Just one base apart from a much larger clone, this may be a read error. The DNA of the CDR3 is TGTGCCACCACCTCTTACAGGGGGAACTACAATGGGCAGTTCTTC. This codes for CATTSYRGNYNGQFF. The J gene is TRBJ2-1, the V gene TRBV15; 8 bases align to TRBD1. This CDR3 spans 15 amino acids. Germline V CDR1 and CDR2: LNHNV, YYDKDF (reference sequence).

The rearrangement uses TRBV29-1 and TRBJ1-2; D ambiguous. Trimming removed 6 bases from V and 8 bases from J, with 16 bases in between. The CDR3 is made up of 12 amino acids. Germline V lookup: CDR1 SQVTM, CDR2 ANQGSEA. The CDR3 DNA reads as TGCAGCGTGCTCCGGGAGGCCGGAGGCTACACCTTC. Translation gives CSVLREAGGYTF.

Concerning this clonotype itself: Germline is not matched at one junction end, which may reflect a read error. The chain recombines TRBV20-1 with TRBJ2-5, with 9 bases fitting TRBD2. This CDR3 contains 17 residues. CDR1 and CDR2 (germline): DFQATT, SNEGSKA (reference sequence). The CDR3 region has the DNA TGCAGTGCTAGTCCACATCCCCGACTAGCGGAGATAGAGACCCGGTACTTC. This gives the protein CSASPHPRLAEIETRYF.

This rearrangement joins TRBV4-3 to TRBJ2-7; unclear D gene. Germline V CDR1 and CDR2: LGHNA, YSLEER. V lost 0 bases, J lost 10 bases, and 13 bases lay in between. This CDR3 contains 13 residues. CDR3 loop: CASSQDRAGTQYF. The CDR3 bases are TGCGCCAGCAGCCAAGATCGAGCCGGAACCCAGTACTTC.

The V and J genes are TRBV20-1 and TRBJ1-5; 7 nucleotides agree with TRBD1. Germline lookup yields CDR1 DFQATT and CDR2 SNEGSKA (reference sequence). The CDR3 extends over 13 amino acids. With V trimmed by 3 bases and J by 7 bases, 6 bases remained unmatched. The chain's CDR3 is CSASPYRGQPQHF. CDR3 DNA sequence: TGCAGTGCTAGCCCCTACAGGGGACAGCCCCAGCATTTT.

In its sample, this clonotype was seen a few times. The chain is built from TRBV6-6 and TRBJ1-4; the D gene is possibly TRBD1 (6 bases). The CDR3 is made up of 15 amino acids. CDR1 and CDR2 (germline): MNHNY, SVGAGI (reference sequence). Trimming left V 5 bases short and J 6 bases short, with 16 bases between. Here the CDR3 DNA reads TGTGCCAGCAGTCCATGGCAGGGGCTCGATGAAAAACTGTTTTTT. Encoded protein: CASSPWQGLDEKLFF.

This rearrangement joins TRBV27 to TRBJ2-5; D possibly corresponds to TRBD2 (6 bases). The tail of the sequence fits TRBJ2-1 better, so the J call may be wrong. CDR3 length: 16 amino acids. Germline V CDR1 and CDR2: MNHEY, SMNVEV (reference sequence). In DNA, the CDR3 is TGTGCCAGCAGTTTGCATCTAGCGTCCCCCTACAATGAGCAGTTCTTC. As protein: CASSLHLASPYNEQFF.

This clonotype came up a few times. The chain is built from TRBV28 and TRBJ2-1, with D perhaps matching TRBD2 (6 bases). Germline V gene sequence: CDR1 MDHEN, CDR2 SYDVKM. The CDR3 is 15 amino acids. Trimming took off 7 bases at V and 0 bases at J, with 13 bases between the two ends. Here the CDR3 reads CASTLGLNSYNEQFF. In DNA form, the CDR3 reads TGTGCCAGCACCCTAGGACTAAACTCCTACAATGAGCAGTTCTTC.

This clonotype was seen ten or more times. V usage is TRBV4-1 and J usage is TRBJ2-1, with D possibly being TRBD2 (6 bases). Germline-derived CDR1 and CDR2 are MGHRA and YSYEKL. CDR3 size: 16 residues. The V end lost 1 base, the J end lost 0 bases, and 10 bases lay between the germline ends. CDR3 DNA sequence: TGCGCCAGCAGCCAAGGTTCCGGGAGCTCCTACAATGAGCAGTTCTTC. This encodes CASSQGSGSSYNEQFF.

There are many counts of this clonotype. The rearrangement joins TRBV15 to TRBJ2-6, with D hard to call. V gave up 0 bases and J gave up 0 bases, with 3 bases separating them. The length of the CDR3 is 15 residues. Per germline, CDR1 LNHNV and CDR2 YYDKDF (reference sequence). CDR3 nucleotide sequence: TGTGCCACCAGCAGAGAGCCCTCTGGGGCCAACGTCCTGACTTTC. Its protein product is CATSREPSGANVLTF.

This clonotype was detected only a few times. V gene TRBV12-3 or TRBV12-4 combines with J gene TRBJ2-2, with D hard to call. This CDR3 has 14 amino acids. The V and J ends lost 5 bases and 1 base respectively, with 8 bases between them. The CDR3 DNA follows: TGTGCCAGCAGTCAGCTGGTGAACACCGGGGAGCTGTTTTTT. It encodes CASSQLVNTGELFF.

The sample holds a few counts of this clonotype. The chain combines TRBV15 with TRBJ2-2; D possibly corresponds to TRBD2 (5 bases). CDR1 and CDR2 from the germline V gene are LNHNV and YYDKDF (reference sequence). Trimming shortened V by 5 bases and J by 6 bases, and 13 bases separated the two germline ends. The length of the CDR3 is 14 residues. CDR3: CATSGRGWAGELFF. The CDR3 DNA reads as TGTGCCACCAGCGGCCGGGGATGGGCCGGGGAGCTGTTTTTT.

As DNA, the CDR3 is TGTGCCAGCAGTGCGACTAGCGGGAGGGCCGGTGAGACCCAGTACTTC. Translated, it gives CASSATSGRAGETQYF. The chain combines TRBV12-3 or TRBV12-4 with TRBJ2-5; 14 nucleotides line up with TRBD2. J was trimmed by 5 bases and V by 5 bases; bases with no gene match: 7. The CDR3 is made up of 16 amino acids.

This clonotype was seen a few times. The chain is built from TRBV20-1 and TRBJ2-7; D is uncertain. The CDR3 is 14 residues long. CDR1 and CDR2 (germline): DFQATT, SNEGSKA (reference sequence). V gave up 0 bases and J gave up 0 bases, with 9 bases separating them. CDR3 nucleotides: TGCAGTGCTAGAGATTCATGGGGCTCCTACGAGCAGTACTTC. It is translated as CSARDSWGSYEQYF.

This clonotype was found a few times. The CDR3 is CASHLLKGEGETQYF. In nucleotides, the CDR3 is TGTGCCAGCCACCTTCTGAAGGGGGAGGGCGAGACCCAGTACTTC. The chain combines TRBV7-8 with TRBJ2-5, with a weak D call TRBD2 (7 bases). The CDR3 consists of 15 residues. V was cut by 8 bases and J by 5 bases, with 21 bases left in between. The germline V gene has CDR1 SGHVS and CDR2 FQNEAQ.

This clonotype showed up just once. The chain's CDR3 is CSARPPEGARTNEKLFF. For the CDR3, the DNA is TGCAGTGCTAGACCACCAGAGGGGGCGCGCACTAATGAAAAACTGTTTTTT. This chain connects TRBV20-1 to TRBJ1-4; 7 nucleotides match TRBD1. V trimming: 2 bases; J trimming: 2 bases; junction bases outside the gene matches: 11. Germline V gene lookup returns CDR1 DFQATT and CDR2 SNEGSKA (reference sequence). The CDR3 contains 17 residues.

There are a few counts of this clonotype. This chain uses TRBV12-3 or TRBV12-4 with TRBJ2-3; 7 bases match TRBD1. This CDR3 is built from 14 residues. The junction had 6 bases not matched to a gene; V was cut back by 7 bases and J by 2 bases. CDR3 sequence (DNA): TGTGCCAGCACACCGGGACAGTTCACAGATACGCAGTATTTT. Protein sequence: CASTPGQFTDTQYF.

The sample holds a few counts of this clonotype. The chain carries TRBV5-1 and TRBJ2-5; perhaps D is TRBD1 or TRBD2 (6 bases each). Near its end, the DNA agrees better with TRBJ2-7, so the J call may be wrong. Looked up from germline, CDR1 is SGHRS and CDR2 is YFSETQ. The CDR3 length is 14 residues. Here the CDR3 reads CASSLIMEGVEQYF. The CDR3 coding sequence is TGCGCCAGCAGCCTGATTATGGAGGGGGTCGAGCAGTACTTC.

The chain uses TRBV10-3 and TRBJ1-4; perhaps TRBD1 as D (6 bases). From germline, CDR1 is ENHRY and CDR2 SYGVKD. Trimming took off 0 bases at V and 3 bases at J, with 8 bases between the two ends. This CDR3 spans 15 amino acids. The CDR3 protein is CAISESSGANEKLFF. The CDR3 bases are TGTGCCATCAGTGAGTCGTCAGGGGCTAATGAAAAACTGTTTTTT.

V gene TRBV6-5 combines with J gene TRBJ1-2; D is perhaps TRBD1 (5 bases). V was clipped by 4 bases and J by 4 bases, with 19 bases between them. This CDR3 has 16 residues. The germline V gene has CDR1 MNHEY and CDR2 SVGAGI. CDR3 protein: CASSFPRAFRVYGYTF. Written as DNA, the CDR3 is TGTGCCAGCAGTTTCCCCAGGGCTTTCCGAGTCTATGGCTACACCTTC.

The chain couples TRBV12-3 or TRBV12-4 to TRBJ2-1; perhaps TRBD1 as D (6 bases). The CDR3 spans 13 residues. V was shortened by 5 bases and J by 12 bases, with 17 bases between the two germline ends. The CDR3 DNA reads as TGTGCCAGCAGTGCGGCTGGACAGATAGGGCAGTTCTTC. Translation gives CASSAAGQIGQFF.

The chain uses TRBV7-9 and TRBJ2-5; TRBD2 is a possible D gene (5 bases). The J call could be wrong; TRBJ2-1 is a better fit for the DNA end. This CDR3 region has 14 residues. CDR1 and CDR2 (germline): SEHNR, FQNEAQ (reference sequence). In DNA, the CDR3 is TGTGCCAGCAGCCTCACTAGTTTAGGAGATGAGCAGTTCTTC. Amino acids: CASSLTSLGDEQFF.

This clonotype was observed many times. The rearrangement joins TRBV18 to TRBJ2-1; 9 nucleotides align to TRBD1. The germline V gene has CDR1 KGHSH and CDR2 LQKENI. V dropped 5 bases and J dropped 6; count of bases not matched to a gene: 2. This CDR3 is built from 13 residues. In DNA, the CDR3 is TGTGCCAGCTCATACAGGGGGCCCAATGAGCAGTTCTTC. Translating gives CASSYRGPNEQFF.

V gene TRBV30 combines with J gene TRBJ2-3; D unclear. Germline loops: CDR1 GTSNPN, CDR2 SVGIG (reference sequence). This CDR3 has 14 residues. With 0 bases removed from V and 10 bases from J, the gap between germline ends came to 17 bases. For the CDR3, the DNA is TGTGCCTGGAGTGTGTCCGAGACCGCGGTGGCGCAGTATTTT. Translation: CAWSVSETAVAQYF.

CDR3 amino acids: CASSQDRFRVGVAKNIQYF. CDR3 coding DNA: TGCGCCAGCAGCCAAGATCGGTTTCGGGTAGGGGTGGCCAAAAACATTCAGTACTTC. This chain joins TRBV4-1 and TRBJ2-4, with D possibly matching TRBD1 (5 bases). The ends were cut back, 0 bases at V and 1 base at J, with 19 bases in the middle. Germline lookup yields CDR1 MGHRA and CDR2 YSYEKL. The CDR3 runs 19 residues.